Each of the 27 T cell receptor beta chains below was sequenced from the same sample in a study of type 1 regulatory T cells. One entry per CDR3 protein results from TCRdb running MiXCR on the reads. The sample records about 97,000 distinct CDR3 sequences, about 28% being singletons. Sequenced material: CD4+ T cells, either the whole sample or a sorted fraction (not recorded which). Every receptor here comes from a human donor in good health.

This chain joins TRBV5-1 and TRBJ2-3; D might be TRBD1 or TRBD2, each matching 6 bases. V was cut by 2 bases and J by 1 base, with 17 bases left in between. The germline CDR1 and CDR2 sequences are SGHRS and YFSETQ. The CDR3 extends over 17 amino acids. The CDR3, as DNA: TGCGCCAGCAGCTTTTCTCTCTTGGGGGGCCGCACAGATACGCAGTATTTT. Protein sequence: CASSFSLLGGRTDTQYF. The variable domain in full, completed from reference TRBV5-1 and TRBJ2-3, reads KAGVTQTPRYLIKTRGQQVTLSCSPISGHRSVSWYQQTPGQGLQFLFEYFSETQRNKGNFPGRFSGRQFSNSRSEMNVSTLELGDSALYLCASSFSLLGGRTDTQYFGPGTRLTVL.

This sequence joins TRBV5-1 and TRBJ2-1; 7 positions agree with TRBD2. This CDR3 comprises 16 residues. Germline-derived CDR1 and CDR2 are SGHRS and YFSETQ. V was clipped by 2 bases and J by 9 bases; unmatched bases: 14. As DNA, the CDR3 is TGCGCCAGCAGCTTAATCCTAGCGGAGGGGCTTGGTGAGCAGTTCTTC. Translating gives CASSLILAEGLGEQFF.

DNA for the CDR3: TGTGCCAGCAGTCCCCGGGACAGGGATTACGAGCAGTACTTC. This encodes CASSPRDRDYEQYF. The chain couples TRBV12-3 or TRBV12-4 to TRBJ2-7, with TRBD1 identical over 9 bases. The CDR3 runs to 14 residues. The V segment lost 5 bases and the J segment 4 bases; nucleotides outside the gene matches: 6.

This clonotype was observed a few times. The gene calls are TRBV7-2 and TRBJ2-3; D could derive from TRBD1 or TRBD2 (5 bases each). CDR1 SGHTA and CDR2 FQGNSA come from the germline V gene. The CDR3 sequence is 16 residues long. V lost 5 bases and J lost 1, with 16 bases in between. CDR3 sequence: CASSERTRQRTDTQYF. The CDR3 DNA follows: TGTGCCAGCAGCGAACGTACTAGACAGCGCACAGATACGCAGTATTTT.

As for this clonotype: An end of the junction differs from the germline gene, which may be a read error. This chain connects TRBV7-8 to TRBJ2-2; D is tentatively TRBD1 or TRBD2 (5 bases each). The CDR3 contains 15 residues. Germline lookup yields CDR1 SGHVS and CDR2 FQNEAQ. The chain's CDR3 is CASSLDRGTPGKLFF. CDR3 DNA: TGTGCCAGCAGCTTAGACCGAGGGACCCCCGGGAAGCTGTTTTTT.

The CDR3 DNA is TGTGCCAGCTCACTTCCTAGCGGCACAGATACGCAGTATTTT. This encodes CASSLPSGTDTQYF. The chain is built from TRBV18 and TRBJ2-3, with D tentatively TRBD2 (6 bases). The ends were cut back, 4 bases at V and 1 base at J, with 9 bases in the middle. This CDR3 has 14 residues. Per the germline V gene, CDR1 is KGHSH and CDR2 is LQKENI.

The chain couples TRBV5-1 to TRBJ1-3; D is perhaps TRBD1 (5 bases). Trimming removed 4 bases from V and 0 bases from J, with 11 bases in between. This CDR3 has 15 residues. The germline CDR1 and CDR2 sequences are SGHRS and YFSETQ. CDR3 DNA sequence: TGCGCCAGCAGCGTGACAGCAACCTCTGGAAACACCATATATTTT. It specifies CASSVTATSGNTIYF.

This chain joins TRBV25-1 and TRBJ2-5; 7 bases map to TRBD1. CDR1 is MGHDK, CDR2 SYGVNS, per germline. The CDR3 consists of 15 residues. V lost 7 bases, J lost 5 bases, and 13 bases stayed unmatched. The CDR3: CASTTDRALAETQYF. The CDR3 region has the DNA TGTGCCAGCACCACCGACAGGGCGCTTGCGGAGACCCAGTACTTC.

This chain links TRBV7-3 with TRBJ2-7, with D perhaps assigned TRBD1 or TRBD2 (6 bases each). The V end was cut by 6 bases, the J end by 1 base, with 19 bases between. Germline V gene sequence: CDR1 SGHTA, CDR2 FQGTGA. The CDR3 loop spans 16 amino acids. CDR3: CASRTSPGGRSYEQYF. As DNA, the CDR3 is TGTGCCAGCAGAACTTCCCCCGGGGGCAGATCCTACGAGCAGTACTTC.

Concerning this clonotype itself: The conserved phenylalanine or tryptophan normally closing the CDR3 is absent here, so this likely arose from a read error. The V call is TRBV25-1, the J call TRBJ2-7; 9 nucleotides match TRBD1. CDR3 size: 15 residues. Trimming cost V 5 bases and J 5 bases; bases outside gene matches: 10. Germline V lookup: CDR1 MGHDK, CDR2 SYGVNS. The CDR3 sequence is CASSPWGQGGNEQYY. The CDR3 DNA reads as TGTGCCAGCAGTCCCTGGGGACAGGGTGGGAACGAGCAGTACTAC.

The V call is TRBV20-1, the J call TRBJ1-4; D call uncertain. Trimming shortened V by 0 bases and J by 3 bases, and 5 bases separated the two germline ends. The CDR3 consists of 13 residues. Germline V gene lookup returns CDR1 DFQATT and CDR2 SNEGSKA (reference sequence). The CDR3 sequence is CSARDGANEKLFF. The CDR3 DNA sequence: TGCAGTGCTAGAGATGGGGCTAATGAAAAACTGTTTTTT.

The J gene is TRBJ2-3, the V gene TRBV7-8, with D possibly matching TRBD1 (5 bases). Germline CDR1 reads SGHVS; CDR2 reads FQNEAQ. This CDR3 has 13 residues. V lost 5 bases to trimming and J lost 7 bases, with 13 bases between them. Here the CDR3 DNA reads TGTGCCAGCAGCCCCCCGAGGACAAATACGCAGTATTTT. Amino acid sequence: CASSPPRTNTQYF.

The chain has TRBV7-2 and TRBJ2-1, with D possibly matching TRBD1 (5 bases). Germline assignment: CDR1 SGHTA and CDR2 FQGNSA. The CDR3 contains 15 residues. The germline V and J ends were trimmed by 1 base and 0 bases, with 7 bases remaining between them. The CDR3 reads CASSLGGNSYNEQFF. CDR3 DNA sequence: TGTGCCAGCAGCTTAGGGGGCAACTCCTACAATGAGCAGTTCTTC.

V and J are TRBV12-3 or TRBV12-4 and TRBJ2-1; either TRBD1 or TRBD2 may fit D (5 bases each). The CDR3 totals 16 residues. Trimming removed 3 bases at V and 9 bases at J, with 21 bases between. CDR3 in DNA: TGTGCCAGCAGTTTCTCCCAGGGACGCCCCTGGGGTGAGCAGTTCTTC. Encoded protein: CASSFSQGRPWGEQFF.

This clonotype has more than one count but fewer than ten. The rearrangement links TRBV24-1 to TRBJ2-3, with 9 bases aligning to TRBD1. V lost 4 bases and J lost 1; bases outside the gene matches: 11. CDR1 is KGHDR and CDR2 is SFDVKD in the germline V gene. CDR3 length: 18 residues. The CDR3 nucleotides are TGTGCCACCAGTGACCCAAGACAGGGGGTCTACGGCACAGATACGCAGTATTTT. It specifies CATSDPRQGVYGTDTQYF.

The chain links TRBV7-2 to TRBJ1-1; D ambiguous. The CDR3 is made up of 13 amino acids. The germline V gene has CDR1 SGHTA and CDR2 FQGNSA. V dropped 5 bases and J dropped 4 bases, with 11 bases sitting between them. CDR3 residues: CASSALMSTEAFF. The CDR3 DNA sequence: TGTGCCAGCAGCGCCCTGATGAGCACTGAAGCTTTCTTT.

This clonotype was counted a few times. CDR3 sequence reads: CASRILAGGLRGDTQYF. The CDR3 nucleotides read TGTGCCAGCAGGATACTAGCGGGAGGGCTACGAGGAGATACGCAGTATTTT. The chain couples TRBV2 to TRBJ2-3; 13 bases map to TRBD2. This CDR3 has 17 residues. V gave up 6 bases and J gave up 5 bases; unmatched junction bases: 11. Looked up from germline, CDR1 is SNHLY and CDR2 is FYNNEI.

The CDR3: CASSRLAGLTDTQYF. As DNA, the CDR3 is TGTGCCAGCTCACGACTAGCGGGCCTCACAGATACGCAGTATTTT. The chain combines TRBV18 with TRBJ2-3; 10 positions match TRBD2. Germline V lookup: CDR1 KGHSH, CDR2 LQKENI. The CDR3 covers 15 residues. With V trimmed by 4 bases and J by 2 bases, 3 bases remained unmatched.

The chain couples TRBV5-1 to TRBJ2-2; D is unclear. From germline, CDR1 is SGHRS and CDR2 YFSETQ. The CDR3 contains 15 residues. V was pared by 4 bases and J by 0 bases, with 10 bases between. CDR3 protein: CASSPAATNTGELFF. The DNA of the CDR3 is TGCGCCAGCAGCCCAGCTGCGACGAACACCGGGGAGCTGTTTTTT.

The sample holds a few counts of this clonotype. This chain links TRBV7-2 with TRBJ1-5; D remains ambiguous. Germline lookup yields CDR1 SGHTA and CDR2 FQGNSA. V gave up 0 bases and J gave up 9 bases, with 9 bases separating them. The CDR3 is 13 amino acids. CDR3 DNA sequence: TGTGCCAGCAGCTTAGCGCGGATTGGGCCCCAGCATTTT. Translation gives CASSLARIGPQHF.

Only a few counts were recorded for this clonotype. The chain employs TRBV6-2 or TRBV6-3 and TRBJ2-7; D is unresolved. CDR3 length equals 14 residues. The V end was cut by 2 bases, the J end by 4 bases, with 12 bases between. Germline CDR1 reads MNHEY; CDR2 reads SVGEGT. CDR3 coding DNA: TGTGCCAGCAGTTACAGGGTTTTCACTTACGAGCAGTACTTC. As protein: CASSYRVFTYEQYF.

The genes are TRBV5-5 and TRBJ2-6; D unresolved. This CDR3 region has 14 residues. V lost 4 bases to trimming and J lost 2 bases, with 7 bases between them. The germline V gene encodes CDR1 SGHKS and CDR2 YYEKEE (reference sequence). CDR3 coding DNA: TGTGCCAGCAGCGCGCTGGCTGGGGCCAACGTCCTGACTTTC. Encoded protein: CASSALAGANVLTF.

This clonotype occurred a few times. One end of the junction is discordant with germline, which a read error may explain. The chain is built from TRBV3-1 and TRBJ2-2; possibly TRBD1 or TRBD2 for D (5 bases each). This CDR3 is 18 amino acids long. Looked up from germline, CDR1 is LGHDT and CDR2 is YNNKEL (reference sequence). DNA for the CDR3: TGTGCCAGCAGCCAAGATTGGGTAGGCAGGGTGGAAGCCGGGGAGCGGTTTTTT. Protein product: CASSQDWVGRVEAGERFF. Full variable domain (missing parts from reference TRBV3-1 and TRBJ2-2): DTAVSQTPKYLVTQMGNDKSIKCEQNLGHDTMYWYKQDSKKFLKIMFSYNNKELIINETVPNRFSPKSPDKAHLNLHINSLELGDSAVYFCASSQDWVGRVEAGERFFGEGSRLTVL.

The rearrangement links TRBV20-1 to TRBJ2-2; 12 bases agree with TRBD1. Germline V lookup: CDR1 DFQATT, CDR2 SNEGSKA (reference sequence). V lost 2 bases to trimming and J lost 6 bases; unmatched junction nucleotides: 4. The CDR3 totals 15 residues. The CDR3: CSARRGQGASGELFF. For the CDR3, the DNA is TGCAGTGCTAGAAGGGGACAGGGGGCATCCGGGGAGCTGTTTTTT.

This chain joins TRBV2 and TRBJ1-5; D ambiguous. CDR3 length equals 13 residues. Germline CDR1 and CDR2: SNHLY and FYNNEI. Deletions cut 6 bases from V and 8 bases from J, with 14 bases between. The CDR3 DNA reads TGTGCCAGCAGCCTAGAGTCTGCGGAGCCCCAGCATTTT. Its protein is CASSLESAEPQHF.

This chain connects TRBV19 to TRBJ2-1; 8 bases fit TRBD2. This CDR3 contains 16 residues. CDR1 LNHDA and CDR2 SQIVND come from the germline V gene (reference sequence). The V segment lost 10 bases and the J segment 4 bases; nucleotides outside the gene matches: 15. CDR3 coding DNA: TGTGCCACATCACCCGGCGGGGGGAGGCGGTACAATGAGCAGTTCTTC. It specifies CATSPGGGRRYNEQFF. The variable domain in full, completed from reference TRBV19 and TRBJ2-1, reads DGGITQSPKYLFRKEGQNVTLSCEQNLNHDAMYWYRQDPGQGLRLIYYSQIVNDFQKGDIAEGYSVSREKKESFPLTVTSAQKNPTAFYLCATSPGGGRRYNEQFFGPGTRLTVL.

The gene calls are TRBV20-1 and TRBJ2-5; 14 nucleotides align to TRBD2. This CDR3 contains 18 residues. Trimming at V came to 6 bases and at J to 3 bases, leaving 15 bases not matched to a gene. Germline V gene lookup returns CDR1 DFQATT and CDR2 SNEGSKA (reference sequence). The CDR3 bases are TGCAGTGCAGCCGGGACTAGCGGGAGAAAAGGGGGAAAAGAGACCCAGTACTTC. Translation gives CSAAGTSGRKGGKETQYF.